The text below deals with one T cell receptor (beta chain). Its target is unknown. This entry is derived from a study of cytomegalovirus exposure and HLA in healthy donors. Findings and caveats of the study: Information on immune exposure was restricted to one variable (CMV serostatus). In a later analysis, roughly 17,000 TCR beta sequences were associated with HLA alleles at 0.05 false discovery rate.

CDR1 and CDR2 from the germline V gene are SGHNT and YYREEE (reference sequence). V lost 0 bases and J lost 6; bases outside the gene matches: 12. The CDR3 loop spans 18 amino acids. 13 Jbeta primers and 60 Vbeta primers were used for the PCR. Sequencing was performed with immunoSEQ multiplex PCR; in TCRdb, only in-frame clones are kept and a portion is missing. The table lists 93,000 or so clones. The sample was PBMCs. This sequence originates from a man in his forties or fifties in good health and CMV-seronegative. The gene calls are TRBV5-4 and TRBJ1-5; 10 nucleotides agree with TRBD1. As DNA, the CDR3 is TGTGCCAGCAGCTTGGATCCCTCGACAGGGGGCTGGGGTCAGCCCCAGCATTTT. Residues: CASSLDPSTGGWGQPQHF.